This T cell receptor beta chain is drawn from a study of blood T cells in healthy people across ages. Every participating donor contributed about 10 milliliters of peripheral blood through a draw. A second PCR of 7 to 11 cycles used a sample-barcoded 5' primer and a J-beta primer mix. One entry per CDR3 protein, called by TCRdb with MiXCR from the 5' RACE reads. This sample yields around 1,600,000 distinct CDR3 sequences, of which 42% are seen a single time; less than 5% belongs to the top ten. Germline CDR1 SNHLY, CDR2 FYNNEI. V lost 6 bases and J lost 8, with 9 bases in between. CDR3 length: 11 residues. This clonotype was seen ten or more times.

The rearrangement uses TRBV2 and TRBJ2-3, with D perhaps TRBD2 (6 bases). What was sequenced was blood. The receptor was derived from a woman aged 18-29 years in good health. This CDR3 is CASRMEGTQYF. For the CDR3, the DNA is TGTGCCAGCAGAATGGAGGGTACGCAGTATTTT.